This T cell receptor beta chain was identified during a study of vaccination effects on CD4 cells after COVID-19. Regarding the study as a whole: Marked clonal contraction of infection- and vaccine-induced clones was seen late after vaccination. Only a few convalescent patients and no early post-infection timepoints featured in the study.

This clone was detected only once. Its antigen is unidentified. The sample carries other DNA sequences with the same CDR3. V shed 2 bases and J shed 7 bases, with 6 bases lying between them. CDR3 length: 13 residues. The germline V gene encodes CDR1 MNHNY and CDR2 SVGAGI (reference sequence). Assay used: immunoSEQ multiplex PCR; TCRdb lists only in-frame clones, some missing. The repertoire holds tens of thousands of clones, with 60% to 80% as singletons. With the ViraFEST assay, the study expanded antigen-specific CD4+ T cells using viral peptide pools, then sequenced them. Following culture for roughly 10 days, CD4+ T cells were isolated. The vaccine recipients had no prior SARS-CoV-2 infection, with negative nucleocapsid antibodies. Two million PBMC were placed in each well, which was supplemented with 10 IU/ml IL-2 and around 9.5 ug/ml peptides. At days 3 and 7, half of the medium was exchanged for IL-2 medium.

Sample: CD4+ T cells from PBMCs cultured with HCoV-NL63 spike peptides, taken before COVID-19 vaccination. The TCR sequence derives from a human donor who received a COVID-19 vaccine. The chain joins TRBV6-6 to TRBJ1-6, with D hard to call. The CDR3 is CASSYGLNSPLHF. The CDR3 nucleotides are TGTGCCAGCAGTTACGGACTAAATTCACCCCTCCACTTT.